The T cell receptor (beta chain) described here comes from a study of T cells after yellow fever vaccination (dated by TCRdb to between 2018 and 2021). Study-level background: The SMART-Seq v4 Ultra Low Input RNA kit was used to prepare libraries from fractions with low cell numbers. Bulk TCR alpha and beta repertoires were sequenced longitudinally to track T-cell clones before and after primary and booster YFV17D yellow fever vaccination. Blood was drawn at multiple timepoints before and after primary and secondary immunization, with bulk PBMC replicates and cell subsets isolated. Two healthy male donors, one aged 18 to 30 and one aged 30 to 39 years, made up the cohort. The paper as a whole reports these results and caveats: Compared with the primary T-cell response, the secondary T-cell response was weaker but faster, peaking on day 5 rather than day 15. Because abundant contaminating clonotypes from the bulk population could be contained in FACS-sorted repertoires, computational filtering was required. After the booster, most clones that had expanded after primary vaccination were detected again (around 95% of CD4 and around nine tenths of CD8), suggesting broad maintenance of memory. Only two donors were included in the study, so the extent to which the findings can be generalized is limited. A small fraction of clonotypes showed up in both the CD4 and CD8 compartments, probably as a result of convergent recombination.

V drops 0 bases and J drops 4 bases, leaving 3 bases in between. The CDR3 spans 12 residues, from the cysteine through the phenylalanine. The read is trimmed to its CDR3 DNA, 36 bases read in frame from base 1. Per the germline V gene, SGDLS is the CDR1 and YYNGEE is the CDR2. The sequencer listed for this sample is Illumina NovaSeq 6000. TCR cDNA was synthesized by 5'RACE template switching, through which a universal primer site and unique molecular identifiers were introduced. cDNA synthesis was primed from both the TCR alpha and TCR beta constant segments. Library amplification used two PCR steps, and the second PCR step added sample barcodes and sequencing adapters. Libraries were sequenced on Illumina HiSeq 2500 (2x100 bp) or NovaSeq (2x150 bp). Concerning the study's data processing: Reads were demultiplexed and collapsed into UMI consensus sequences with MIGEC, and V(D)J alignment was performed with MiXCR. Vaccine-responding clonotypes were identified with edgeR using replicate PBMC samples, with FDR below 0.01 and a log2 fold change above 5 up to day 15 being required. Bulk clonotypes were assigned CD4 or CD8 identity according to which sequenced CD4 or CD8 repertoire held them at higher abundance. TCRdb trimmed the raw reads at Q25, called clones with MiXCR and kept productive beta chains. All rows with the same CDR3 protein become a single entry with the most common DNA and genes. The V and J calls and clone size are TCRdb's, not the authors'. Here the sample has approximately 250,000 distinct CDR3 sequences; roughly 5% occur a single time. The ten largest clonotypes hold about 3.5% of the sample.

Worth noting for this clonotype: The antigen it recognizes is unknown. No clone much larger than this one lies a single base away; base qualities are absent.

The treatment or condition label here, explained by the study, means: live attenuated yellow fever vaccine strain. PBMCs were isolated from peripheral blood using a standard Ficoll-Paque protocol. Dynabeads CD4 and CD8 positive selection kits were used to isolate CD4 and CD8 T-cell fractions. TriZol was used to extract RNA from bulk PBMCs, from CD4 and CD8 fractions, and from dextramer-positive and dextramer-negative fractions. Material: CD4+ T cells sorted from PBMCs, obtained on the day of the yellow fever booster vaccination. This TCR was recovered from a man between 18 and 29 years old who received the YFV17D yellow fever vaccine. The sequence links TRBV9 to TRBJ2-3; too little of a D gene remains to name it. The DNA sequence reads TGTGCCAGCAGCGTAGGTGCAGATACGCAGTATTTT. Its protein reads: CASSVGADTQYF.